This TCR beta chain came from a study of blood T cell repertoires in COVID-19. Study details: There were acute and convalescent COVID-19 samples, and they came from the United States, Italy and Spain. Sources were T cells, B-cell-depleted T cells, or PBMCs; the material itself was cDNA or gDNA.

In the original workflow: How many nucleated cells were present was estimated from reference gene primer amplification. Clones were sequenced by immunoSEQ multiplex PCR, and TCRdb holds only the in-frame ones, with some missing. The V and J calls and clone size come from that table; D and trimming were worked out from the DNA. The table lists about 290,000 clones, around four fifths of them singletons. Worth noting for this clone: The same CDR3 is also encoded by other DNA sequences in this sample.

The germline V and J ends were trimmed by 8 bases and 4 bases, with 14 bases remaining between them. The CDR3 is 14 amino acids. CDR1 and CDR2 (germline): KGHDR, SFDVKD. The chain links TRBV24-1 to TRBJ1-3; D might be TRBD1 (5 bases). This receptor was taken from a woman aged 45-65 years with active or convalescent COVID-19. The sample taken for sequencing was peripheral blood. CDR3 sequence reads: CATTVTVLGNTIYF. The CDR3 coding sequence is TGTGCCACCACTGTGACAGTGTTAGGAAACACCATATATTTT.